This T cell receptor beta chain originates from a study of cytomegalovirus exposure and HLA in healthy donors. PCR used 60 Vbeta primers and 13 Jbeta primers. This table comes from immunoSEQ multiplex PCR, and its TCRdb copy is limited to in-frame clones, with some not included. Among about 150,000 clones listed, roughly 72% were seen once. The material sequenced was PBMCs. The TCR sequence derives from a man aged 25-45 years in good health and CMV-seronegative.

Written as DNA, the CDR3 is TGTGCCAGCAGCTTGCCGAGTACAGGGGGCGAGCAGTACTTC. Its translation: CASSLPSTGGEQYF. V usage is TRBV5-4 and J usage is TRBJ2-7, with TRBD1 identical over 8 bases. V lost 1 base to trimming and J lost 6 bases; unmatched junction nucleotides: 6. CDR3 size: 14 residues. In germline, CDR1 is SGHNT, CDR2 YYREEE (reference sequence).